The sample holds many counts of the clone carrying this T cell receptor beta chain. Antigen: not known. TCR beta CDR3 regions were amplified from RNA transcripts. First-round RT-PCR with HTBI primers amplified the TCR CDR3 region. TCRdb ran MiXCR on the multiplex PCR reads and lists one entry per CDR3 protein. The sample lists some 720,000 distinct CDR3 sequences; roughly 17% were seen once. This entry belongs to a study of T cells in Graves' hyperthyroidism and ophthalmopathy. Study conclusions and caveats: Prediction of ophthalmopathy progression came a median roughly 6.4 months pre-onset.

Graves' hyperthyroidism without ophthalmopathy progression within 18 months was termed stable. Clinical symptoms, serum thyroxine and TRAb, thyroid ultrasound and orbital computed tomography were used for the diagnoses. The CDR3 consists of 14 residues. V was clipped by 4 bases and J by 5 bases, with 12 bases between them. Germline V gene sequence: CDR1 KGHSH, CDR2 LQKENI. The clonotype originates from a man between 18 and 29 years old with Graves' hyperthyroidism. The sample taken for sequencing was blood. V and J are TRBV18 and TRBJ1-5; D is perhaps TRBD1 (5 bases). The DNA of the CDR3 is TGTGCCAGCTCACAGGGGAAAGGCGATCAGCCCCAGCATTTT. Residues: CASSQGKGDQPQHF.